The 9 T cell receptor beta chains below all came from one sample that was sequenced in a study of neurological immune-mediated disorders. Time point meaning: technical triplicate 3. TCRdb passed the 5' RACE reads through MiXCR, listing each CDR3 protein once. The table lists nearly 45,000 distinct CDR3 sequences, under 25% of them singletons. The specimen sequenced was PBMCs. Receptors were obtained from a man in his sixties with HTLV-1-associated myelopathy (HAM/TSP).

The table lists this clonotype with many counts. This sequence joins TRBV10-3 and TRBJ2-1, with 9 bases matching TRBD2. Trimming removed 6 bases from V and 7 bases from J; junction bases left unmatched: 4. The CDR3 spans 13 residues. The germline CDR1 and CDR2 sequences are ENHRY and SYGVKD. The CDR3 loop reads CAIRREGQNEQFF. DNA for the CDR3: TGTGCCATCAGGCGGGAGGGCCAGAATGAGCAGTTCTTC.

This clonotype showed up many times. This chain links TRBV7-9 with TRBJ2-7; D is ambiguous. The CDR3 contains 12 residues. The V gene's germline CDR1 is SEHNR and CDR2 FQNEAQ (reference sequence). V gave up 4 bases and J gave up 5 bases, with 9 bases separating them. As DNA, the CDR3 is TGTGCCAGCAGCTCTACCCTGGACGAGCAGTACTTC. Amino acids: CASSSTLDEQYF. The full variable domain, completed using reference TRBV7-9 and TRBJ2-7, is DTGVSQNPRHKITKRGQNVTFRCDPISEHNRLYWYRQTLGQGPEFLTYFQNEAQLEKSRLLSDRFSAERPKGSFSTLEIQRTEQGDSAMYLCASSSTLDEQYFGPGTRLTVT.

On this clonotype itself: The junction departs from the called germline gene at one end, perhaps through a read error. The chain employs TRBV12-3 or TRBV12-4 and TRBJ2-1, with TRBD1 matching 9 bases. The CDR3 has 15 residues. The CDR3 sequence: CANSQGQGPYNEQFF. As DNA, the CDR3 is TGTGCCAACAGTCAGGGACAGGGTCCATACAATGAGCAGTTCTTC.

The table lists this clonotype with many counts. This chain links TRBV6-6 with TRBJ2-2; 8 bases map to TRBD1. Germline lookup yields CDR1 MNHNY and CDR2 SVGAGI (reference sequence). There are 14 residues in the CDR3. The ends lost 8 bases at V and 6 bases at J; junction bases unmatched: 8. CDR3: CASGNRGKAGELFF. The CDR3, as DNA: TGTGCCAGCGGAAACAGGGGGAAGGCCGGGGAGCTGTTTTTT.

The J gene is TRBJ2-1, the V gene TRBV19; 9 bases line up with TRBD2. This CDR3 is 15 amino acids long. Germline V lookup: CDR1 LNHDA, CDR2 SQIVND (reference sequence). V gave up 7 bases and J gave up 5 bases; unmatched junction bases: 9. This CDR3 reads CASTPRASGNNEQFF. The CDR3 coding sequence is TGTGCCAGTACCCCCCGGGCTAGCGGGAACAATGAGCAGTTCTTC.

V and J are TRBV5-1 and TRBJ2-3; no definite D call. With 1 base removed from V and 11 bases from J, the gap between germline ends came to 11 bases. The V gene's germline CDR1 is SGHRS and CDR2 YFSETQ. This CDR3 is 12 amino acids long. The CDR3 loop reads CASSLQERKQYF. Here the CDR3 DNA reads TGCGCCAGCAGCTTGCAGGAGAGAAAGCAGTATTTT.

At least ten counts were recorded for this clonotype. The V gene is TRBV9, the J gene TRBJ2-5; TRBD2 might be the D (6 bases). V was shortened by 1 base and J by 3 bases, with 16 bases between the two germline ends. This CDR3 comprises 16 residues. Germline CDR1 reads SGDLS; CDR2 reads YYNGEE. CDR3 nucleotides: TGTGCCAGCAGCGTAACCCCGCGGGGCGGGGAAGAGACCCAGTACTTC. Its protein product is CASSVTPRGGEETQYF.

This chain links TRBV20-1 with TRBJ2-7, with 9 bases fitting TRBD2. Looked up from germline, CDR1 is DFQATT and CDR2 is SNEGSKA (reference sequence). The trim removed 5 bases at V and 2 bases at J, leaving 16 bases unmatched. The CDR3 covers 17 residues. DNA for the CDR3: TGCAGTGCTGGTGCCGGGACTAGCAAATCTCGGGCCTACGAGCAGTACTTC. Translating it yields CSAGAGTSKSRAYEQYF.

This clonotype was counted ten times or more. The chain combines TRBV20-1 with TRBJ2-3, with a tentative D call TRBD1 (7 bases). The ends were cut back, 6 bases at V and 0 bases at J, with 13 bases in the middle. Germline CDR1 and CDR2: DFQATT and SNEGSKA (reference sequence). CDR3 size: 14 residues. CDR3 amino acids: CSARGTDSTDTQYF. The CDR3 bases are TGCAGTGCCCGCGGGACAGATAGCACAGATACGCAGTATTTT.